What follows are 13 T cell receptor beta chains derived from one specimen sequenced in a study of shared clonotypes between healthy human individuals. Clones were read by immunoSEQ multiplex PCR, and TCRdb kept only the in-frame ones, dropping some. The data show 450,000 to 500,000 clones, with 70% to 80% seen just once and over 10% held by the top ten. The sequenced sample consisted of PBMCs. The receptors were gathered from a middle-aged woman in good health. Some clones in this sample may be carry-over from other donors' samples.

This chain joins TRBV19 and TRBJ2-1, with TRBD1 matching 11 bases. CDR3 size: 15 residues. V was clipped by 6 bases and J by 3 bases; unmatched bases: 4. CDR1 and CDR2 (germline): LNHDA, SQIVND (reference sequence). CDR3: CASSAGTGGYNEQFF. DNA of the CDR3: TGTGCCAGTAGCGCCGGGACAGGGGGCTACAATGAGCAGTTCTTC. The whole variable domain, filled in from reference TRBV19 and TRBJ2-1, reads DGGITQSPKYLFRKEGQNVTLSCEQNLNHDAMYWYRQDPGQGLRLIYYSQIVNDFQKGDIAEGYSVSREKKESFPLTVTSAQKNPTAFYLCASSAGTGGYNEQFFGPGTRLTVL.

The J gene is TRBJ2-1, the V gene TRBV10-2; 7 nucleotides align to TRBD1. J lost 2 bases, V lost 6 bases, and 4 bases had no gene match. The CDR3 consists of 14 residues. Germline V gives CDR1 WSHSY, CDR2 SAAADI. CDR3 residues: CASRGGLAYNEQFF. DNA for the CDR3: TGCGCCAGCAGAGGGGGCCTCGCCTACAATGAGCAGTTCTTC.

The rearrangement links TRBV28 to TRBJ1-3; no firm D call. Germline CDR1 MDHEN, CDR2 SYDVKM. Trimming stripped 5 bases from V and 0 bases from J, with 11 bases between. The CDR3 sequence is 15 residues long. In nucleotides, the CDR3 is TGTGCCAGCAGTCCCCGGGCCTTCTCTGGAAACACCATATATTTT. Its translation is CASSPRAFSGNTIYF. Complete variable domain (other parts from reference TRBV28 and TRBJ1-3): DVKVTQSSRYLVKRTGEKVFLECVQDMDHENMFWYRQDPGLGLRLIYFSYDVKMKEKGDIPEGYSVSREKKERFSLILESASTNQTSMYLCASSPRAFSGNTIYFGEGSWLTVV.

The CDR3 sequence: CASSEVHSTYEQYF. CDR3 coding DNA: TGTGCCAGCAGTGAAGTGCACAGTACCTACGAGCAGTACTTC. This chain joins TRBV2 and TRBJ2-7; D not certain. Between the trimmed V and J ends, which lost 1 base and 2 bases, there was a span of 9 bases. This CDR3 contains 14 residues. Germline CDR1 SNHLY, CDR2 FYNNEI.

A remark on this clone: A much larger clone is a single base away; this may be a read error. The same CDR3 also results from other DNA sequences found in this sample. V is TRBV30 and J is TRBJ2-3, with 8 bases fitting TRBD1. Germline values: CDR1 GTSNPN, CDR2 SVGIG (reference sequence). The CDR3 has 13 amino acids. The CDR3 here is CAWAGQGPDTQYF. The DNA of the CDR3 is TGTGCCTGGGCCGGACAGGGCCCAGATACGCAGTATTTC.

This clone was counted a few times. The gene calls are TRBV14 and TRBJ1-2; 7 nucleotides agree with TRBD1. The CDR3 is 17 residues long. CDR1 and CDR2 (germline): SGHDN, FVKESK. Trimming at V came to 1 base and at J to 5 bases, leaving 13 bases not matched to a gene. The CDR3 protein is CASSQVGQNYPGYGYTF. As DNA, the CDR3 is TGTGCCAGCAGCCAAGTGGGACAGAACTACCCCGGGTATGGCTACACCTTC.

About this clone itself: The same CDR3 is also encoded by other DNA sequences in this sample. The chain employs TRBV18 and TRBJ1-1; D unclear. The CDR3 is made up of 15 amino acids. Germline assignment: CDR1 KGHSH and CDR2 LQKENI. V lost 0 bases, J lost 0 bases, and 8 bases lay in between. The chain's CDR3 is CASSPPGGMNTEAFF. The CDR3 region has the DNA TGTGCCAGCTCACCACCGGGCGGGATGAACACTGAAGCTTTCTTT.

This chain connects TRBV7-9 to TRBJ2-1; D might be TRBD2 (5 bases). The V and J ends lost 11 bases and 10 bases respectively, with 15 bases between them. The V gene's germline CDR1 is SEHNR and CDR2 FQNEAQ (reference sequence). The CDR3 is 11 residues long. Here the CDR3 reads CAPPGIWEQFF. Here the CDR3 DNA reads TGTGCCCCCCCGGGGATTTGGGAGCAGTTCTTC. Using reference TRBV7-9 and TRBJ2-1 for the parts outside the CDR3, the full variable domain is DTGVSQNPRHKITKRGQNVTFRCDPISEHNRLYWYRQTLGQGPEFLTYFQNEAQLEKSRLLSDRFSAERPKGSFSTLEIQRTEQGDSAMYLCAPPGIWEQFFGPGTRLTVL.

In the case of this clone: This may arise from a read error, as a much more abundant clone is one base away. The CDR3 DNA reads TGTGCCAACAGCTTATCAGGGACCACAGATACGCAGTATTTT. It yields the protein CANSLSGTTDTQYF. The genes are TRBV5-8 and TRBJ2-3, with D perhaps matching TRBD1 or TRBD2 (5 bases each). This CDR3 spans 14 amino acids. The germline gives CDR1 SGHTS, CDR2 YDEGEE.

The rearrangement joins TRBV27 to TRBJ2-7; TRBD2 matches at 9 bases. The CDR3 spans 16 residues. From germline, CDR1 is MNHEY and CDR2 SMNVEV (reference sequence). J was trimmed by 2 bases and V by 3 bases; bases with no gene match: 8. As DNA, the CDR3 is TGTGCCAGCAGTTTGGTTATTAGCGGGAGCCCCTACGAGCAGTACTTC. This translates into CASSLVISGSPYEQYF.

The rearrangement joins TRBV11-3 to TRBJ2-2; 7 positions agree with TRBD2. CDR3 length: 14 residues. The junction had 5 bases not matched to a gene; V was cut back by 6 bases and J by 4 bases. Germline V gene sequence: CDR1 SGHNT, CDR2 YENEEA. The CDR3 DNA sequence: TGTGCCAGCAGGGCTAGCGGAGGCACCGGGGAGCTGTTTTTT. It is translated as CASRASGGTGELFF.

The chain combines TRBV2 with TRBJ2-4, with TRBD1 matching over 7 bases. Trimming at V came to 6 bases and at J to 0 bases, leaving 8 bases not matched to a gene. The CDR3 is 16 residues long. CDR1 is SNHLY, CDR2 FYNNEI, per germline. CDR3 in amino acids: CASRTGTALAKNIQYF. The CDR3 region has the DNA TGTGCCAGCAGAACCGGGACAGCCCTAGCCAAAAACATTCAGTACTTC.

This chain links TRBV30 with TRBJ1-1, with D perhaps matching TRBD1 (6 bases). The germline V gene encodes CDR1 GTSNPN and CDR2 SVGIG (reference sequence). This CDR3 spans 16 amino acids. V was shortened by 0 bases and J by 0 bases, with 14 bases between the two germline ends. The CDR3 DNA reads as TGTGCCTGGAGTGTAGGGTGGGGGCGATTGAACACTGAAGCTTTCTTT. The encoded protein is CAWSVGWGRLNTEAFF. Using reference TRBV30 and TRBJ1-1 for the parts outside the CDR3, the full variable domain is SQTIHQWPATLVQPVGSPLSLECTVEGTSNPNLYWYRQAAGRGLQLLFYSVGIGQISSEVPQNLSASRPQDRQFILSSKKLLLSDSGFYLCAWSVGWGRLNTEAFFGQGTRLTVV.